These T cell receptor beta chains were read from a single sample in a study of T cell responses to AZD1222 COVID-19 vaccine. The method was immunoSEQ multiplex PCR; TCRdb's version includes in-frame clones alone and lacks a portion of them. The data show fewer than 110,000 clones, with approximately 88% seen just once and 20% to 25% held by the top ten. Sequences were derived from peripheral blood, sampled on day 0 of AZD1222 vaccination. The receptor source for this set is an adult in good health. Each CDR3 is given with its conserved first and last residue. Fields, in order: clone size, J gene, V gene, D gene, CDR3 protein, CDR3 DNA. The D gene is left open where the match is weak. The size field is filled for only some rows; it gives once, few, many or a size class.

NA | TRBJ2-2 | TRBV6-4 | NA | CASSDSSVNTGELFF | TGTGCCAGCAGTGACTCGAGTGTGAACACCGGGGAGCTGTTTTTT
NA | TRBJ1-1 | TRBV30 | TRBD1 | CAWVDRGRGTEAFF | TGTGCCTGGGTGGACAGGGGTCGGGGCACTGAAGCTTTCTTT
NA | TRBJ2-7 | TRBV18 | NA | CASTGTNYEQYF | TGTGCCAGCACCGGGACGAACTACGAGCAGTACTTC
NA | TRBJ2-5 | TRBV5-1 | TRBD2 | CASSLSASGDVETQYF | TGCGCCAGCAGCTTGTCGGCTAGCGGGGACGTGGAGACCCAGTACTTC
NA | TRBJ1-1 | TRBV5-1 | NA | CASYDRLNTEAFF | TGCGCCAGCTACGACAGACTGAACACTGAAGCTTTCTTT
NA | TRBJ1-2 | TRBV19 | NA | CASSIIGEGGYGYTF | TGTGCCAGTAGTATAATTGGAGAGGGCGGCTATGGCTACACCTTC
NA | TRBJ1-6 | TRBV9 | TRBD1 | CASSAGQGKNSPLHF | TGTGCCAGCAGCGCGGGACAGGGGAAAAATTCACCCCTCCACTTT
NA | TRBJ1-3 | TRBV10-1 | TRBD1 | CASSAGTAGNTIYF | TGCGCCAGCAGCGCCGGGACAGCGGGAAACACCATATATTTT
NA | TRBJ1-2 | TRBV5-1 | TRBD1 | CASSLVQGANYGYTF | TGCGCCAGCAGCTTGGTACAGGGGGCTAACTATGGCTACACCTTC
NA | TRBJ1-1 | TRBV9 | NA | CASSARLGLNTEAFF | TGTGCCAGCAGCGCCCGGTTAGGGTTAAACACTGAAGCTTTCTTT
NA | TRBJ2-7 | TRBV5-1 | NA | CASSLSSGSYEQYF | TGCGCCAGCAGCTTGAGCTCAGGGTCCTACGAGCAGTACTTC
NA | TRBJ2-1 | TRBV7-2 | TRBD2 | CASSSGLAGANEQFF | TGTGCCAGCAGCTCCGGACTAGCGGGGGCTAACGAGCAGTTCTTC
NA | TRBJ2-1 | TRBV27 | TRBD2 | CASSLSSTSGGGYNEQFF | TGTGCCAGCAGTTTATCGTCTACTAGCGGGGGCGGCTACAATGAGCAGTTCTTC
NA | TRBJ1-1 | TRBV11-2 | NA | CASSPFLGTEAFF | TGTGCCAGCAGCCCCTTTTTGGGCACTGAAGCTTTCTTT
NA | TRBJ1-4 | TRBV11-2 | TRBD1 | CASSWTGSTNEKLFF | TGTGCCAGCAGCTGGACAGGGTCAACTAATGAAAAACTGTTTTTT
few | TRBJ2-1 | TRBV19 | NA | CASKRGLAQIYNEQFF | TGTGCCAGCAAGAGGGGGCTAGCGCAGATATACAATGAGCAGTTCTTC
NA | TRBJ2-1 | TRBV2 | NA | CASSVAIYNEQFF | TGTGCCAGCAGTGTCGCTATATACAATGAGCAGTTCTTC
NA | TRBJ2-4 | TRBV9 | TRBD2 | CASSALPLAVGDIQYF | TGTGCCAGCAGCGCCCTACCACTAGCGGTGGGGGACATTCAGTACTTC
NA | TRBJ1-6 | TRBV5-4 | NA | CASSFRANSPLHF | TGTGCCAGCAGCTTTCGAGCGAATTCACCCCTCCACTTT